Listed here are 4 T cell receptor beta chains from one sample, sequenced in a study of patients with pleural tuberculosis. TCRdb re-analysed the reads in MiXCR, keeping a single row per CDR3 protein. The table shows 45,000 to 55,000 distinct CDR3 sequences, with less than 9.5% occurring only once. These receptors came from a human donor with pleural tuberculosis.

The table lists this clonotype with many counts. The chain has TRBV20-1 and TRBJ2-3, with 7 bases lining up with TRBD1. The CDR3 is made up of 15 amino acids. V lost 6 bases and J lost 2; bases outside the gene matches: 11. Per germline, CDR1 DFQATT and CDR2 SNEGSKA (reference sequence). CDR3 in DNA: TGCAGTGCCCCGGGACAGAGTATTAACACAGATACGCAGTATTTT. Protein product: CSAPGQSINTDTQYF.

For this clonotype: A clone one base away is much larger, so this may be a read error. In this CDR3 the conserved last residue, phenylalanine or tryptophan, is missing, so a read error is likely. No DNA is shown, since the ends of the CDR3 on it are uncertain; the CDR3 is the one TCRdb lists. The chain uses TRBV19 and TRBJ1-1; the table's TRBD1 call for D was not verified on the DNA. In germline, CDR1 is LNHDA, CDR2 SQIVND (reference sequence). The CDR3 sequence runs 12 residues, both termini included. The CDR3 is CASSTSGIRTFS.

This clonotype was recorded at least ten times. This chain joins TRBV28 and TRBJ2-1; a possible D gene is TRBD2 (5 bases). CDR1 MDHEN and CDR2 SYDVKM come from the germline V gene. Trimming shortened V by 2 bases and J by 7 bases, and 6 bases separated the two germline ends. The CDR3 has 12 amino acids. The chain's CDR3 is CASSLGGNEQFF. CDR3 bases: TGTGCCAGCAGTTTAGGAGGTAATGAGCAGTTCTTC.

This clonotype was observed at least ten times. The chain combines TRBV2 with TRBJ1-1; D gene uncertain. The V gene lost 2 bases and the J gene lost 1 base, with 5 bases spanning the gap. Germline CDR1 SNHLY, CDR2 FYNNEI. The CDR3 has 13 amino acids. The CDR3, as DNA: TGTGCCAGCAGTGAACTCGAGAACACTGAAGCTTTCTTT. Residues: CASSELENTEAFF.